The entry below describes one TCR beta chain. Its antigen is not known. The sample belongs to a study of T cell responses to AZD1222 COVID-19 vaccine. Notes on the study in general: None of the repertoires were sampled until the peak T cell response had passed.

Generated by immunoSEQ multiplex PCR, the TCRdb table keeps only in-frame clones and is missing some. The table lists about 140,000 clones. CDR1 and CDR2 (germline): SNHLY, FYNNEI. Trimming pared 3 bases from V and 7 bases from J, leaving 12 bases between. The CDR3 contains 13 residues. Sequenced sample: peripheral blood. This chain uses TRBV2 with TRBJ1-1; D remains ambiguous. The clonotype was recovered from an adult in good health. CDR3 sequence (DNA): TGTGCCAGCAGTGATCAAAGGACGGTTGAAGCTTTCTTT. Translating gives CASSDQRTVEAFF. The variable domain in full, completed from reference TRBV2 and TRBJ1-1, reads EPEVTQTPSHQVTQMGQEVILRCVPISNHLYFYWYRQILGQKVEFLVSFYNNEISEKSEIFDDQFSVERPDGSNFTLKIRSTKLEDSAMYFCASSDQRTVEAFFGQGTRLTVV.